The sequence of this T cell receptor (beta chain) was determined in a study of T cell repertoires in cytomegalovirus infection. About the research overall: CMV infection together with matching HLA type was indicated by public TCR beta signatures.

This clonotype was observed at least ten times. What it recognizes is unknown. V was shortened by 6 bases and J by 8 bases, with 14 bases between the two germline ends. CDR1 and CDR2 (germline): SGHTA, FQGNSA. CDR3 length: 14 amino acids. Regarding the study as a whole: Cumulated frequencies of public TCR beta families served to identify carriers of CMV plus the relevant HLA. The study found HLA-C-restricted CMV-specific TCR beta clonotypes dominating the ex vivo response.

Using its own MiXCR run on the reads, TCRdb lists one record per CDR3 protein. The sample contains 250,000 or so distinct CDR3 sequences, 9% to 15% of which appear only once. Sequenced: PBMCs. The TCR originated in a human donor in good health (CMV status not recorded). Some clones in this sample may be carry-over from other donors' samples. The rearrangement uses TRBV7-2 and TRBJ1-6, with D unclear. For the CDR3, the DNA is TGTGCCAGCAGGTATCGAGGGAGGGATTCACCCCTCCACTTT. This sequence encodes CASRYRGRDSPLHF.